The rows below give T cell receptor beta chains drawn from one sample of a study of blood T cells in healthy people across ages. MiXCR, run by TCRdb on the 5' RACE reads, gives a single entry per CDR3 protein. The repertoire holds about 800,000 distinct CDR3 sequences, 25% seen once, with approximately 3.7% in the top ten. Separately, the same data were catalogued under a study of T cells of mothers and their children.

Sequencing was carried out using blood. The receptor set was obtained from a boy aged 5 to 17 in good health. The CDR3 runs from the conserved cysteine through the conserved F or W. The D gene is left open where the match is weak. The size of a clone is reported for some rows only, either as once, few or many, or as a class for expanded clones.

CDR3 protein: CASSQVGAGPYEQYF
CDR3 DNA: TGTGCCAGCAGCCAAGTTGGGGCGGGGCCCTACGAGCAGTACTTC
D gene: NA
clone size: few
V gene: TRBV14
J gene: TRBJ2-7

CDR3 protein: CSARDAREQETQYF
CDR3 DNA: TGCAGTGCTAGGGATGCGCGGGAGCAAGAGACCCAGTACTTC
D gene: TRBD2
clone size: few
V gene: TRBV20-1
J gene: TRBJ2-5

CDR3 protein: CASSLGGGSGELFF
CDR3 DNA: TGTGCCAGCAGCTTAGGTGGTGGGTCCGGGGAGCTGTTTTTT
D gene: NA
clone size: few
V gene: TRBV7-9
J gene: TRBJ2-2

CDR3 protein: CASSLAGWNTEAFF
CDR3 DNA: TGTGCCAGCAGTTTGGCAGGGTGGAACACTGAAGCTTTCTTT
D gene: NA
clone size: NA
V gene: TRBV28
J gene: TRBJ1-1

CDR3 protein: CASSGLTNEQFF
CDR3 DNA: TGTGCCAGCAGTGGACTCACCAATGAGCAGTTCTTC
D gene: NA
clone size: few
V gene: TRBV12-3/TRBV12-4
J gene: TRBJ2-1

CDR3 protein: CSASDPGASAPQYF
CDR3 DNA: TGCAGTGCTAGTGACCCCGGGGCTTCAGCGCCCCAGTACTTC
D gene: NA
clone size: few
V gene: TRBV20-1
J gene: TRBJ2-5

CDR3 protein: CASSYSGRVRETQYF
CDR3 DNA: TGTGCCAGCAGTTATAGCGGGAGGGTCCGAGAGACCCAGTACTTC
D gene: TRBD2
clone size: many
V gene: TRBV7-2
J gene: TRBJ2-5

CDR3 protein: CASMESRDYNEQFF
CDR3 DNA: TGTGCCAGCATGGAGAGCAGGGATTACAATGAGCAGTTCTTC
D gene: NA
clone size: few
V gene: TRBV25-1
J gene: TRBJ2-1

CDR3 protein: CASSLKKPSGQGNSPLHF
CDR3 DNA: TGTGCCAGCAGTTTAAAAAAACCCTCTGGACAGGGTAATTCACCCCTCCACTTT
D gene: TRBD1
clone size: NA
V gene: TRBV27
J gene: TRBJ1-6

CDR3 protein: CASSQEGVSSYNEQFF
CDR3 DNA: TGCGCCAGCAGCCAAGAAGGCGTTAGCTCCTACAATGAGCAGTTCTTC
D gene: NA
clone size: NA
V gene: TRBV4-1
J gene: TRBJ2-1

CDR3 protein: CASSHQGGETQYF
CDR3 DNA: TGTGCCAGCTCGCACCAGGGGGGAGAGACCCAGTACTTC
D gene: NA
clone size: NA
V gene: TRBV18
J gene: TRBJ2-5

CDR3 protein: CASSQQDLISCNEQFF
CDR3 DNA: TGCGCCAGCAGCCAACAGGACTTAATCTCCTGCAATGAGCAGTTCTTC
D gene: NA
clone size: NA
V gene: TRBV4-1
J gene: TRBJ2-1

CDR3 protein: CAPPGDRGGEGAKNIQYF
CDR3 DNA: TGTGCCCCTCCGGGGGACAGGGGTGGTGAGGGAGCCAAAAACATTCAGTACTTC
D gene: TRBD1
clone size: NA
V gene: TRBV10-3
J gene: TRBJ2-4

CDR3 protein: CASSWTSAETQYF
CDR3 DNA: TGTGCCAGCAGCTGGACTAGTGCGGAGACCCAGTACTTC
D gene: TRBD2
clone size: many
V gene: TRBV7-9
J gene: TRBJ2-5

CDR3 protein: CASTNLAGRNTEAFF
CDR3 DNA: TGTGCCAGCACCAATCTCGCAGGACGGAACACTGAAGCTTTCTTT
D gene: NA
clone size: few
V gene: TRBV7-6
J gene: TRBJ1-1

CDR3 protein: CSATTPSSGNTIYF
CDR3 DNA: TGCAGTGCTACGACACCCAGCTCTGGAAACACCATATATTTT
D gene: NA
clone size: few
V gene: TRBV20-1
J gene: TRBJ1-3

CDR3 protein: CSASQTELTGELFF
CDR3 DNA: TGCAGTGCTAGTCAAACAGAGCTGACCGGGGAGCTGTTTTTT
D gene: NA
clone size: NA
V gene: TRBV20-1
J gene: TRBJ2-2